This T cell receptor (beta chain) was documented in a study of blood T cell repertoires in COVID-19. As for the study in general: COVID-19 samples, acute and convalescent, were from the United States, Italy and Spain. T cells, B-cell-depleted T cells, or PBMCs supplied cDNA or gDNA.

V trimming: 4 bases; J trimming: 3 bases; junction bases outside the gene matches: 7. The germline V gene has CDR1 SQVTM and CDR2 ANQGSEA. The CDR3 covers 14 residues. Original data processing: Using reference gene primer amplification, nucleated cell counts were estimated. Data came from immunoSEQ multiplex PCR; TCRdb stores just in-frame clones and leaves some out. V, J and clone size derive from that table, while D and trimming were established from the DNA sequence. This sample has approximately 150,000 clones; more than 75% occur once, and the top ten carry 15% to 20%. The chain is built from TRBV29-1 and TRBJ1-1, with 8 bases lining up with TRBD1. The clonotype comes from a man aged 55 to 70 with active or convalescent COVID-19. The sample consisted of peripheral blood. The CDR3, as DNA: TGCAGCGTTGGGAGACAGGGGATACACACTGAAGCTTTCTTT. Translated, it gives CSVGRQGIHTEAFF.